The clone carrying this T cell receptor (beta chain) was observed a few times. Its antigen is unidentified. The data were taken from a study of blood T cells in healthy people across ages. For the second PCR, which ran for about 7 to 11 cycles, a sample-barcoded 5' primer and a J-beta primer mix were used. TCRdb passed the 5' RACE reads through MiXCR, listing each CDR3 protein once. The data contain roughly 1.5 million distinct CDR3 sequences, approximately 39% of them singletons. Notes on the study in general: The CMV status of each donor remained undetermined, and this could have confounded shifts in expanded clonotypes.

From germline, CDR1 is SGHDN and CDR2 FVKESK. V trimming: 2 bases; J trimming: 10 bases; junction bases outside the gene matches: 9. This CDR3 contains 15 residues. Sequenced: blood. The chain carries TRBV14 and TRBJ2-3; 10 positions match TRBD2. This sequence originates from a woman aged 18-29 years in good health. DNA for the CDR3: TGTGCCAGCAGCCAACTACCGGGACTAGCGTCGGCGCAGTATTTT. Translation gives CASSQLPGLASAQYF.